This passage covers 26 T cell receptor beta chains from one sample sequenced in a study of blood T cell repertoires in COVID-19. The protocol was immunoSEQ multiplex PCR, while the TCRdb copy is restricted to in-frame clones and leaves out a portion. The sample carries about 46,000 clones, around nine tenths recorded once. Sequencing input: peripheral blood. The receptors were gathered from a man between 60 and 70 years old with active or convalescent COVID-19.

V gene TRBV9 combines with J gene TRBJ1-3; D not resolved. This CDR3 is built from 16 residues. CDR1 SGDLS and CDR2 YYNGEE come from the germline V gene. Trimming pared 3 bases from V and 0 bases from J, leaving 13 bases between. The CDR3 sequence: CASSAFTGDSGNTIYF. The CDR3 coding sequence is TGTGCCAGCAGCGCTTTCACCGGAGACTCTGGAAACACCATATATTTT.

This clone showed up just once. This chain links TRBV12-2 with TRBJ2-5; the tabulated D call, TRBD2, remains unverified against the DNA. TRBV12-2 is a pseudogene locus. The CDR3 is 13 residues long. The CDR3 DNA follows: TGTGCAAGTCGCTTCAATTCCCCCGGGACCCAGTACTTC. Protein: CASRFNSPGTQYF.

This clone was picked up a small number of times. The chain is built from TRBV19 and TRBJ2-5; D is ambiguous. CDR3 size: 16 residues. Trimming took off 5 bases at V and 5 bases at J, with 21 bases between the two ends. CDR1 LNHDA and CDR2 SQIVND come from the germline V gene (reference sequence). The CDR3 nucleotides read TGTGCCAGTAGTCCTCGGGTCGGAGAGCCCTCGGAGACCCAGTACTTC. Residues: CASSPRVGEPSETQYF.

V usage is TRBV5-1 and J usage is TRBJ2-2, with D perhaps TRBD1 (5 bases). Germline V gene lookup returns CDR1 SGHRS and CDR2 YFSETQ. This CDR3 contains 16 residues. V was trimmed by 4 bases and J by 4 bases, leaving 17 bases between them. Here the CDR3 DNA reads TGCGCCAGCAGCCAATCCCCGCGTAGGGGCACCGGGGAGCTGTTTTTT. It yields the protein CASSQSPRRGTGELFF.

This chain connects TRBV29-1 to TRBJ2-2, with D possibly being TRBD2 (5 bases). The CDR3 contains 15 residues. Deletions cut 6 bases from V and 1 base from J, with 15 bases between. Germline V gives CDR1 SQVTM, CDR2 ANQGSEA. The CDR3 sequence: CSVDDVRGNTGELFF. The CDR3 DNA reads as TGCAGCGTGGACGACGTACGGGGGAACACCGGGGAGCTGTTTTTT.

The CDR3 here is CASSEGLTSGEETQYF. The CDR3 bases are TGTGCCAGCAGTGAGGGTTTGACTAGCGGGGAAGAGACCCAGTACTTC. This sequence joins TRBV2 and TRBJ2-5; 11 bases are a match to TRBD2. Germline CDR1 SNHLY, CDR2 FYNNEI. The CDR3 consists of 16 residues. The V segment lost 3 bases and the J segment 3 bases; nucleotides outside the gene matches: 6. The whole variable domain, filled in from reference TRBV2 and TRBJ2-5, reads EPEVTQTPSHQVTQMGQEVILRCVPISNHLYFYWYRQILGQKVEFLVSFYNNEISEKSEIFDDQFSVERPDGSNFTLKIRSTKLEDSAMYFCASSEGLTSGEETQYFGPGTRLLVL.

V gene TRBV30 combines with J gene TRBJ1-2, with D tentatively TRBD1 (5 bases). Trimming pared 0 bases from V and 5 bases from J, leaving 22 bases between. The CDR3 runs to 17 residues. Germline values: CDR1 GTSNPN, CDR2 SVGIG (reference sequence). The DNA for the CDR3 is TGTGCCTGGAGTGTACCTCGACTTAGGGGAAAGGCATATGGCTACACCTTC. Translating gives CAWSVPRLRGKAYGYTF.

V is TRBV19 and J is TRBJ1-4, with 7 bases matching TRBD1. The CDR3 totals 15 residues. Germline V gene sequence: CDR1 LNHDA, CDR2 SQIVND (reference sequence). V trimming: 5 bases; J trimming: 8 bases; junction bases outside the gene matches: 11. CDR3 sequence: CASSFPETGNEKLFF. DNA for the CDR3: TGTGCCAGTAGTTTCCCTGAGACAGGGAACGAAAAACTGTTTTTT.

The chain links TRBV13 to TRBJ1-6; TRBD1 matches at 7 bases. Germline CDR1 and CDR2: PRHDT and FYEKMQ (reference sequence). This CDR3 region has 15 residues. After removal of 5 bases from V and 4 bases from J, the junction contained 5 bases not matched to a gene. In DNA form, the CDR3 reads TGTGCCAGCAGCCCAGGGACAGTTTATAATTCACCCCTCCACTTT. Its translation is CASSPGTVYNSPLHF.

The chain joins TRBV28 to TRBJ2-7; 7 bases are shared with TRBD1. The CDR3 consists of 13 residues. Germline V gene data show CDR1 as MDHEN and CDR2 as SYDVKM. Trimming cost V 6 bases and J 3 bases; bases outside gene matches: 5. Here the CDR3 DNA reads TGTGCCAGCAGCCAGACAGGGATCTACGAGCAGTACTTC. Translation: CASSQTGIYEQYF. The complete variable domain, with remaining parts taken from reference TRBV28 and TRBJ2-7, reads DVKVTQSSRYLVKRTGEKVFLECVQDMDHENMFWYRQDPGLGLRLIYFSYDVKMKEKGDIPEGYSVSREKKERFSLILESASTNQTSMYLCASSQTGIYEQYFGPGTRLTVT.

The J gene is TRBJ2-7, the V gene TRBV10-2; 10 bases align to TRBD1. Germline CDR1 reads WSHSY; CDR2 reads SAAADI. The CDR3 is 15 residues long. Trimming at V came to 5 bases and at J to 3 bases, leaving 7 bases not matched to a gene. CDR3 sequence: CASSHPRDRGYEQYF. CDR3 in DNA: TGCGCCAGCAGTCACCCCCGGGACAGGGGCTACGAGCAGTACTTC.

The J gene is TRBJ2-2, the V gene TRBV19; maybe TRBD2 (6 bases). This CDR3 has 15 residues. V shed 7 bases and J shed 3 bases, with 15 bases lying between them. The V gene's germline CDR1 is LNHDA and CDR2 SQIVND (reference sequence). CDR3 sequence reads: CASTPLAIDTGELFF. CDR3 nucleotide sequence: TGTGCCAGTACCCCCCTAGCGATAGACACCGGGGAGCTGTTTTTT.

The genes are TRBV7-9 and TRBJ2-6; 9 bases map to TRBD1. V dropped 10 bases and J dropped 0; count of bases not matched to a gene: 16. Germline V gene sequence: CDR1 SEHNR, CDR2 FQNEAQ (reference sequence). The CDR3 totals 19 residues. This CDR3 reads CATLVGGGTGPSGANVLTF. The CDR3 region has the DNA TGTGCCACCCTAGTTGGGGGCGGGACAGGGCCCTCTGGGGCCAACGTCCTGACTTTC.

The chain links TRBV9 to TRBJ1-1; D gene unclear. V was pared by 2 bases and J by 1 base, with 6 bases between. This CDR3 has 13 residues. Germline V lookup: CDR1 SGDLS, CDR2 YYNGEE. DNA of the CDR3: TGTGCCAGCAGCGTGATCGGGAACACTGAAGCTTTCTTT. Amino acid sequence: CASSVIGNTEAFF.

CDR3 sequence: CASSLGGGGEKLFF. The CDR3, as DNA: TGTGCCAGCAGCTTAGGGGGGGGCGGTGAAAAACTGTTTTTT. This chain connects TRBV7-2 to TRBJ1-4; D possibly corresponds to TRBD1 (6 bases). V lost 1 base and J lost 7, with 10 bases in between. CDR1 and CDR2 from the germline V gene are SGHTA and FQGNSA. The CDR3 length is 14 residues.

Only one count was recorded for this clone. The chain employs TRBV10-3 and TRBJ2-7; maybe TRBD1 (6 bases). CDR1 and CDR2 (germline): ENHRY, SYGVKD. The V gene lost 5 bases and the J gene lost 4 bases, with 12 bases spanning the gap. The CDR3 is made up of 13 amino acids. The CDR3 DNA follows: TGTGCCATCAGTCACAGGGAAAAATACGAGCAGTACTTC. Translation: CAISHREKYEQYF.

This sequence joins TRBV27 and TRBJ2-2; D is undetermined. Per germline, CDR1 MNHEY and CDR2 SMNVEV (reference sequence). The CDR3 consists of 14 residues. V was trimmed by 3 bases and J by 1 base, leaving 6 bases between them. The chain's CDR3 is CASSLAQNTGELFF. Written as DNA, the CDR3 is TGTGCCAGCAGTTTGGCCCAGAACACCGGGGAGCTGTTTTTT.

The rearrangement uses TRBV29-1 and TRBJ2-3, with D uncertain. Between the trimmed V and J ends, which lost 6 bases and 3 bases, there was a span of 7 bases. CDR3 size: 11 residues. Germline V gene data show CDR1 as SQVTM and CDR2 as ANQGSEA. The CDR3 spells CSVSTTDTQYF. CDR3 bases: TGCAGCGTATCCACTACAGATACGCAGTATTTT.

This clone was observed a handful of times. V and J are TRBV2 and TRBJ1-5; 8 bases line up with TRBD1. From germline, CDR1 is SNHLY and CDR2 FYNNEI. The CDR3 length is 17 residues. J was trimmed by 1 base and V by 1 base; bases with no gene match: 6. The CDR3 sequence is CASSEGQGAWSNQPQHF. As DNA, the CDR3 is TGTGCCAGCAGTGAAGGTCAGGGGGCCTGGAGCAATCAGCCCCAGCATTTT. The entire variable domain, with the rest obtained from reference TRBV2 and TRBJ1-5, is as follows: EPEVTQTPSHQVTQMGQEVILRCVPISNHLYFYWYRQILGQKVEFLVSFYNNEISEKSEIFDDQFSVERPDGSNFTLKIRSTKLEDSAMYFCASSEGQGAWSNQPQHFGDGTRLSIL.

This clone showed up just once. The chain carries TRBV5-1 and TRBJ1-6; no clear D. This CDR3 has 16 residues. Trimming cost V 0 bases and J 6 bases, with 13 bases left between them. Germline lookup yields CDR1 SGHRS and CDR2 YFSETQ. The CDR3 DNA is TGCGCCAGCAGCTTGGGGCGGGTAGGAGGTAATTCACCCCTCCACTTT. Encoded protein: CASSLGRVGGNSPLHF.

The V gene is TRBV27, the J gene TRBJ2-5, with 11 nucleotides matching TRBD2. This CDR3 spans 13 amino acids. The junction had 1 base not matched to a gene; V was cut back by 7 bases and J by 3 bases. From germline, CDR1 is MNHEY and CDR2 SMNVEV (reference sequence). The CDR3 region is CASKTSGEETQYF. The CDR3 DNA reads as TGTGCCAGCAAGACTAGCGGGGAAGAGACCCAGTACTTC.

The chain employs TRBV7-6 and TRBJ2-1; TRBD2 agrees at 16 bases. CDR3 length: 19 residues. J gave up 4 bases and V 5 bases, and 11 bases lay outside the gene matches. Germline V gene lookup returns CDR1 SGHVS and CDR2 FNYEAQ. The CDR3 DNA reads TGTGCCAGCAGCGGTCCGGGACTAGCGGGGGGGCGCCTTTACAATGAGCAGTTCTTC. It translates to CASSGPGLAGGRLYNEQFF.

The chain uses TRBV5-1 and TRBJ2-7, with a tentative D call TRBD2 (7 bases). V was cut by 2 bases and J by 1 base, with 19 bases left in between. This CDR3 is built from 17 residues. The germline gives CDR1 SGHRS, CDR2 YFSETQ. The CDR3 DNA sequence: TGCGCCAGCAGCTTACCCCGCGGGGGACATTTTTCCTACGAGCAGTACTTC. Residues: CASSLPRGGHFSYEQYF.

The chain combines TRBV6-6 with TRBJ1-1; D call uncertain. CDR1 and CDR2 from the germline V gene are MNHNY and SVGAGI (reference sequence). Trimming removed 2 bases from V and 1 base from J, with 11 bases in between. The CDR3 is 15 amino acids. The CDR3 sequence is CASSYRGLPNTEAFF. In DNA form, the CDR3 reads TGTGCCAGCAGTTACCGTGGCCTGCCGAACACTGAAGCTTTCTTT.

The chain joins TRBV10-3 to TRBJ2-2; 9 bases match TRBD1. The CDR3 loop spans 16 amino acids. V lost 6 bases to trimming and J lost 0 bases; unmatched junction nucleotides: 5. Looked up from germline, CDR1 is ENHRY and CDR2 is SYGVKD. CDR3 sequence: CAIRPGQGTNTGELFF. The CDR3 DNA follows: TGTGCCATCAGACCGGGACAGGGAACGAACACCGGGGAGCTGTTTTTT.

J is TRBJ2-2 and V is TRBV4-3; 15 bases agree with TRBD2. Germline V lookup: CDR1 LGHNA, CDR2 YSLEER. The CDR3 runs to 18 residues. The V segment lost 3 bases and the J segment 1 base; nucleotides outside the gene matches: 3. CDR3 amino acids: CASSQGTSGGQNTGELFF. In DNA form, the CDR3 reads TGCGCCAGCAGCCAGGGGACTAGCGGGGGGCAGAACACCGGGGAGCTGTTTTTT.